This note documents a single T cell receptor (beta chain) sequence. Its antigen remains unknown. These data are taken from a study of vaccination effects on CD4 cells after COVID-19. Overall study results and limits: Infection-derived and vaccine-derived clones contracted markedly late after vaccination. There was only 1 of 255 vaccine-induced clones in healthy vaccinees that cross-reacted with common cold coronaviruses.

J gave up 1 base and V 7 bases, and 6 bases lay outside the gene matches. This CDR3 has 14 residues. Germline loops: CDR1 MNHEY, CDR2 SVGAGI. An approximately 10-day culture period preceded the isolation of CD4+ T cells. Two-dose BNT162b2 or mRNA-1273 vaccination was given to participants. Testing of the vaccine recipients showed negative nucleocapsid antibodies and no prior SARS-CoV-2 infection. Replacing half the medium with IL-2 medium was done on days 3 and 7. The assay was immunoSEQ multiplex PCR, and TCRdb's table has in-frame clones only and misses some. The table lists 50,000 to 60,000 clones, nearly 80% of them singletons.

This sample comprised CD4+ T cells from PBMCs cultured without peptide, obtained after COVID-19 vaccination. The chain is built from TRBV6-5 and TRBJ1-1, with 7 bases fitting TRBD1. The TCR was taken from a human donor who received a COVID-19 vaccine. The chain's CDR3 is CASTSGTANTEAFF. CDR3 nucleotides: TGTGCCAGCACCTCAGGGACAGCGAACACTGAAGCTTTCTTT.